This TCR beta chain was sequenced for a study of cytomegalovirus exposure and HLA in healthy donors. The V segment lost 2 bases and the J segment 7 bases; nucleotides outside the gene matches: 2. Germline-derived CDR1 and CDR2 are MGHRA and YSYEKL. The CDR3 runs to 13 residues. The PCR made use of 60 Vbeta and 13 Jbeta primers. Sequenced by immunoSEQ multiplex PCR; TCRdb stores in-frame clones only, minus some. The sample has around 170,000 clones; approximately 88% are singletons. The specimen sequenced was PBMCs. This chain uses TRBV4-1 with TRBJ2-1; 7 positions agree with TRBD2. The clonotype comes from a woman aged 45-65 years in good health and CMV-seropositive. The CDR3 here is CASSQRGGNEQFF. In nucleotides, the CDR3 is TGCGCCAGCAGCCAAAGGGGAGGGAATGAGCAGTTCTTC.